The present T cell receptor (beta chain) was sequenced within a study of blood T cells in healthy people across ages. It was with a sample-barcoded 5' primer and a J-beta primer mix that a second PCR of roughly 7 to 12 cycles was run. TCRdb analysed the 5' RACE reads with MiXCR anew, one entry per CDR3 protein. Of roughly 800,000 distinct CDR3 sequences listed, approximately 25% are singletons. The junction had 5 bases not matched to a gene; V was cut back by 3 bases and J by 3 bases. The CDR3 length is 15 residues. Germline V gene data show CDR1 as KGHSH and CDR2 as LQKENI. This clonotype was recorded a few times. The sample was also reused in another study, on T cells of mothers and their children. Per that paper: Healthy Caucasian mothers, a few in number, and their six children were the donors.

This TCR was sampled from a boy between 10 and 17 years old in good health. This chain links TRBV18 with TRBJ2-1; 7 bases match TRBD1. The sequenced sample was blood. CDR3 in DNA: TGTGCCAGCTCACCGCCGGGACAGAGCTACAATGAGCAGTTCTTC. Its translation is CASSPPGQSYNEQFF.